What follows are 12 T cell receptor beta chains derived from one specimen sequenced in a study of beta chain features in type 1 diabetes. Investigators reverse transcribed all isolated RNA, so they sequenced expressed TCRB transcripts. Repertoires were generated with immunoSEQ multiplex PCR, while TCRdb's copy carries only in-frame clones and drops some. The sample contains approximately 170,000 clones, roughly 60% of which appear only once. Their recognized antigens are unknown. Regarding the study as a whole: TCRB CDR3 length was moderately but significantly reduced in all four CD4+ subsets of Type 1 diabetes patients.

The specimen was naive CD4+ T cells from blood. Source of these receptors: a man under 40 with type 1 diabetes.

This sequence joins TRBV5-1 and TRBJ2-3; the D is unclear. V was trimmed by 2 bases and J by 0 bases, leaving 7 bases between them. CDR3 length: 14 residues. In germline, CDR1 is SGHRS, CDR2 YFSETQ. CDR3 sequence reads: CASSLSVSTDTQYF. CDR3 in DNA: TGCGCCAGCAGCTTAAGTGTAAGCACAGATACGCAGTATTTT.

This rearrangement joins TRBV11-2 to TRBJ2-5, with D uncertain. CDR1 and CDR2 (germline): SGHAT, FQNNGV. V was trimmed by 5 bases and J by 4 bases, leaving 5 bases between them. The CDR3 sequence is 11 residues long. CDR3 nucleotides: TGTGCCAGCAGCCGGGCAGAGACCCAGTACTTC. The encoded protein is CASSRAETQYF.

This chain uses TRBV18 with TRBJ2-7; D perhaps matches TRBD2 (5 bases). Germline V lookup: CDR1 KGHSH, CDR2 LQKENI. V was pared by 2 bases and J by 0 bases, with 8 bases between. The CDR3 has 14 residues. The DNA of the CDR3 is TGTGCCAGCTCACCAGTGGAGGCCTCCTACGAGCAGTACTTC. Its translation: CASSPVEASYEQYF.

The rearrangement links TRBV4-3 to TRBJ2-7, with TRBD2 as a possible D gene (5 bases). This CDR3 spans 13 amino acids. With 3 bases removed from V and 5 bases from J, the gap between germline ends came to 11 bases. Germline CDR1 and CDR2: LGHNA and YSLEER. The CDR3, as DNA: TGCGCCAGCAGCCAGGCACGGGGTGACGAGCAGTACTTC. This encodes CASSQARGDEQYF.

This clone has just one count. The chain combines TRBV5-5 with TRBJ2-5; tentatively, D is TRBD1 (5 bases). V lost 1 base, J lost 5 bases, and 9 bases lay in between. CDR1 and CDR2 from the germline V gene are SGHKS and YYEKEE (reference sequence). The CDR3 is made up of 13 amino acids. In DNA, the CDR3 is TGTGCCAGCAGCTTGCCCAGGGATGAGACCCAGTACTTC. Translated, it gives CASSLPRDETQYF.

V gene TRBV29-1 combines with J gene TRBJ2-1; D remains ambiguous. Germline V lookup: CDR1 SQVTM, CDR2 ANQGSEA. The CDR3 sequence is 13 residues long. Between the trimmed V and J ends, which lost 4 bases and 0 bases, there was a span of 7 bases. The CDR3 here is CSVGPSSYNEQFF. CDR3 in DNA: TGCAGCGTTGGACCCAGCTCCTACAATGAGCAGTTCTTC.

The chain has TRBV29-1 and TRBJ2-3, with D tentatively TRBD1 (5 bases). Germline V gene data show CDR1 as SQVTM and CDR2 as ANQGSEA. The CDR3 has 16 amino acids. V gave up 4 bases and J gave up 1 base, with 18 bases separating them. The CDR3 is CSVVTRQGPRTDTQYF. CDR3 DNA: TGCAGCGTTGTAACCCGGCAGGGCCCCCGCACAGATACGCAGTATTTT.

The chain is built from TRBV29-1 and TRBJ1-2; the D is unclear. The V gene's germline CDR1 is SQVTM and CDR2 ANQGSEA. There are 16 residues in the CDR3. V was cut by 1 base and J by 4 bases, with 19 bases left in between. CDR3 sequence reads: CSVEGSLLQTFYGYTF. The DNA of the CDR3 is TGCAGCGTTGAAGGTAGCCTTTTACAGACCTTCTATGGCTACACCTTC.

This clone was counted once. V is TRBV6-1 and J is TRBJ2-4; the match to TRBD1 covers 7 bases. V lost 1 base and J lost 0; bases outside the gene matches: 9. The CDR3 runs 18 residues. The germline CDR1 and CDR2 sequences are MNHNS and SASEGT. The CDR3 DNA reads TGTGCCAGCAGTGAAGGACAGGGAGTAGGAAAAGCCAAAAACATTCAGTACTTC. Protein: CASSEGQGVGKAKNIQYF.

The V gene is TRBV9, the J gene TRBJ2-7; 8 bases are a match to TRBD1. Germline trimming cut 3 bases from V and 2 bases from J; bases unmatched to any gene: 10. This CDR3 spans 16 amino acids. CDR1 is SGDLS, CDR2 YYNGEE, per germline. The CDR3 loop is CASSAEDGTGAYEQYF. CDR3 coding DNA: TGTGCCAGCAGCGCCGAGGACGGGACAGGTGCCTACGAGCAGTACTTC.

The chain links TRBV10-3 to TRBJ2-7, with D perhaps matching TRBD2 (6 bases). The CDR3 is 12 residues long. The V gene's germline CDR1 is ENHRY and CDR2 SYGVKD. V lost 6 bases, J lost 6 bases, and 12 bases lay in between. The CDR3 region is CAISPGLGEQYF. The CDR3 region has the DNA TGTGCCATCAGCCCGGGACTGGGCGAGCAGTACTTC.

This clone was seen only a few times. The rearrangement joins TRBV29-1 to TRBJ2-1; D is possibly TRBD1 (5 bases). The CDR3 loop spans 13 amino acids. V was trimmed by 3 bases and J by 7 bases, leaving 13 bases between them. Germline CDR1 SQVTM, CDR2 ANQGSEA. In nucleotides, the CDR3 is TGCAGCGTTGACCTTGGACACCTGAATGAGCAGTTCTTC. Translating it yields CSVDLGHLNEQFF.